The 4 T cell receptor beta chains given below trace back to one sample, sequenced in a study of T cell responses to AZD1222 COVID-19 vaccine. Measured with immunoSEQ multiplex PCR; TCRdb has only the in-frame clones, and not every one. Here the sample spans roughly 150,000 clones, roughly 92% being singletons. The specimen was peripheral blood, collected on day 0 of AZD1222 vaccination. The receptors shown here come from an adult in good health.

J is TRBJ1-4 and V is TRBV7-8, with 7 bases that match TRBD1. The CDR3 has 19 residues. Unmatched junction bases numbered 16, after V lost 0 bases and J lost 6 bases. Germline CDR1 reads SGHVS; CDR2 reads FQNEAQ. In DNA, the CDR3 is TGTGCCAGCAGCTTAGCGACAGGGTCTGGATTTCGGTCCGATGAAAAACTGTTTTTT. It encodes CASSLATGSGFRSDEKLFF. Combining the CDR3 with reference TRBV7-8 and TRBJ1-4 gives the whole variable domain GAGVSQSPRYKVAKRGQDVALRCDPISGHVSLFWYQQALGQGPEFLTYFQNEAQLDKSGLPSDRFFAERPEGSVSTLKIQRTQQEDSAVYLCASSLATGSGFRSDEKLFFGSGTQLSVL.

V gene TRBV6-5 combines with J gene TRBJ2-5; TRBD2 is a possible D gene (6 bases). CDR1 and CDR2 from the germline V gene are MNHEY and SVGAGI. The CDR3 totals 12 residues. V was pared by 6 bases and J by 9 bases, with 14 bases between. The CDR3 spells CASRHGEAAQYF. CDR3 DNA: TGTGCCAGCAGACACGGGGAGGCGGCCCAGTACTTC.

This chain joins TRBV5-1 and TRBJ2-1; 9 nucleotides align to TRBD2. The CDR3 length is 16 residues. The V gene's germline CDR1 is SGHRS and CDR2 YFSETQ. J gave up 8 bases and V 0 bases, and 9 bases lay outside the gene matches. The CDR3 nucleotides read TGCGCCAGCAGCTTGGAGGGCAGCGGGAGGTCCCATGAGCAGTTCTTC. Amino acids: CASSLEGSGRSHEQFF.

The gene calls are TRBV5-4 and TRBJ2-5; TRBD2 matches at 10 bases. V gave up 6 bases and J gave up 3 bases; unmatched junction bases: 2. Germline lookup yields CDR1 SGHNT and CDR2 YYREEE (reference sequence). This CDR3 is 13 amino acids long. The CDR3 DNA follows: TGTGCCAGCATAGGGACTAGCGAAGAGACCCAGTACTTC. Translation gives CASIGTSEETQYF.